This T cell receptor beta chain originates from a study of blood T cells in healthy people across ages. For the study at large: The template switching approach captured approximately one barcoded beta molecule for every two T cells.

The CDR3 sequence is 13 residues long. Looked up from germline, CDR1 is DFQATT and CDR2 is SNEGSKA (reference sequence). Donor samples were obtained from healthy Caucasian individuals from Russia, aged 6 to 90. A J-beta primer mix and a sample-barcoded 5' primer were used in a second PCR of about 6 to 12 cycles. The authors tagged each cDNA molecule using a template-switch adaptor with 12 random nucleotides. TCRdb fed the 5' RACE reads into MiXCR, producing one record per CDR3 protein. The data contain about 1.6 million distinct CDR3 sequences, almost 35% of them singletons. This chain links TRBV20-1 with TRBJ2-1; 12 bases line up with TRBD1. The sample taken for sequencing was blood. The source is a woman aged 30 to 39 in good health. The CDR3 DNA is TGCAGACCGGGACAGGGGGCGCGAAATGAGCAGTTCTTC. The encoded protein is CRPGQGARNEQFF.